This entry describes one TCR beta chain. The antigen is unknown. The entry originates in a study of cytomegalovirus exposure and HLA in healthy donors. General study points: Later, an analysis found that TCR clusters from the first cohort tended to co-occur in the roughly 120 validation repertoires. Cytomegalovirus-associated TCR beta chains were listed, numbering 150 to 200. In vitro testing confirmed a few CMV-associated chains as specific for CMV antigens.

The repertoire was sequenced with immunoSEQ multiplex PCR; TCRdb's copy has only in-frame clones and lacks some. This sample carries over 150,000 clones, 70% to 90% of them seen once, and the ten largest clones take about 5.8%. The germline gives CDR1 SGHRS, CDR2 YFSETQ. V shed 2 bases, J shed 6 bases, and the junction held 1 base outside the gene matches. The CDR3 has 13 residues. The specimen sequenced was PBMCs. This TCR derives from a woman aged 30 to 39 in good health and CMV-seronegative. V gene TRBV5-1 combines with J gene TRBJ1-5; 8 bases line up with TRBD1. Here the CDR3 DNA reads TGCGCCAGCAGCTTTGGACAGGGTCAGCCCCAGCATTTT. This codes for CASSFGQGQPQHF.